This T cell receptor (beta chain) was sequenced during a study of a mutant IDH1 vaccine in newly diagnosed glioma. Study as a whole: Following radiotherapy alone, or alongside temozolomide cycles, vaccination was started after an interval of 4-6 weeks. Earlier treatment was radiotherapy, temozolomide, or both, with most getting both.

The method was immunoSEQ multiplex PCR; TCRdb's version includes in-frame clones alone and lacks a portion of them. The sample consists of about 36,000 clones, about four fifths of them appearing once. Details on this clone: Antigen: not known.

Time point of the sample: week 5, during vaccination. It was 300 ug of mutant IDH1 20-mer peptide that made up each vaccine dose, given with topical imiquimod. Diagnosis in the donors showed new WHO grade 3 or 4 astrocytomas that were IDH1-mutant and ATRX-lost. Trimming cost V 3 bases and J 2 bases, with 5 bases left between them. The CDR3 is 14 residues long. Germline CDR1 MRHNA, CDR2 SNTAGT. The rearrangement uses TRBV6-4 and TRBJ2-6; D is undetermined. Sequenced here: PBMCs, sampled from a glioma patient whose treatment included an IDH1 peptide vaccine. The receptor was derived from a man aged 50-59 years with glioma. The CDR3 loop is CASSERPGANVLTF. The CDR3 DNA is TGTGCCAGCAGTGAACGGCCTGGGGCCAACGTCCTGACTTTC.